The clone carrying this T cell receptor beta chain was seen only a few times. Its target is unknown. TCR beta libraries used roughly 1.8 micrograms of DNA from cryopreserved PBMCs. This entry is derived from a study of cytotoxic CD8 clonotypes in ibrutinib-treated CLL. The wider study: The sample average was about 260,000 productive templates and roughly 94,000 productive rearrangements. Study-wide results and limits: Sampling times (in sustained-remission versus progressing patients) were not the same. Public clonotypes, rarely seen, contracted or held steady on treatment.

Germline CDR1 SNHLY, CDR2 FYNNEI. V was cut by 6 bases and J by 4 bases, with 7 bases left in between. The CDR3 runs to 13 residues. Repertoires were generated with immunoSEQ multiplex PCR, while TCRdb's copy carries only in-frame clones and drops some. This sample yields tens of thousands of clones, of which 80% are seen a single time; roughly 8% belongs to the top ten. Sequenced here: PBMCs, sampled at disease progression, from a patient treated with ibrutinib. The sequence was collected from a human donor with chronic lymphocytic leukemia. V usage is TRBV2 and J usage is TRBJ1-6; D remains unclear. DNA for the CDR3: TGTGCCAGCAGGGCAGCATATAATTCACCCCTCCACTTT. This encodes CASRAAYNSPLHF.